This paragraph reports one T cell receptor beta chain. The antigen remains unidentified. A much larger clone differs by one base, so this may be a read error. DNA and RNA were both co-extracted from about 20-30 mg of bulk tissue that had not been sorted. The data were taken from a study of tumor-infiltrating lymphocytes in primary liver carcinoma. Regarding the study as a whole: Less overlap was seen in tumor-adjacent and tumor-blood pairs than in tumor region pairs.

This CDR3 spans 16 amino acids. Germline V lookup: CDR1 SGHRS, CDR2 YFSETQ. J was trimmed by 1 base and V by 4 bases; bases with no gene match: 9. A constant-region primer primed TCR beta cDNA synthesis from 400 to 600 ng of total RNA. Each TCR beta library was derived from three nested multiplex PCR rounds that employed slightly modified ARM-PCR. A C-beta reverse primer and TRBV1-TRBV30 forward primers served in each of the first two PCR rounds, at approximately 10 cycles apiece. TCRdb re-called the multiplex PCR reads with MiXCR, one entry per CDR3 protein. The sample lists tens of thousands of distinct CDR3 sequences, over 60% occurring once.

The chain employs TRBV5-1 and TRBJ1-1; 8 bases match TRBD1. The receptor was isolated from a man in his forties with primary liver carcinoma and hepatitis B virus infection. The material sequenced was liver tumor tissue from sampling region 1. As for subset: tumor region T1, superior pole. The CDR3 sequence: CASSPRTGLTNTEAFF. CDR3 nucleotide sequence: TGCGCCAGCAGCCCCCGGACAGGGTTGACGAACACTGAAGCTTTCTTT.